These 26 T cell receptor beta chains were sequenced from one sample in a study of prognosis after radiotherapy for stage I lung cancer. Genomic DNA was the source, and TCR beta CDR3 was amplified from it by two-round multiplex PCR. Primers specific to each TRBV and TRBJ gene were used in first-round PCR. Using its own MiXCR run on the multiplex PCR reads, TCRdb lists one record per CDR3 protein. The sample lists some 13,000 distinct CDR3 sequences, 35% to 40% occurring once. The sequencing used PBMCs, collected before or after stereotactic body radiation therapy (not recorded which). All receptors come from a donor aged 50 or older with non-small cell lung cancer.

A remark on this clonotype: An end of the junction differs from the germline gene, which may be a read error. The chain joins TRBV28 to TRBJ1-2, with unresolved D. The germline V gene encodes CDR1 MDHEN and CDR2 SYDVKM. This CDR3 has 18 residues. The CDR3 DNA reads TGTGCCAGCAGTCCACCAGTCGGAGTAAGTCGAGGGAACTATTGCTACACCTTC. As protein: CASSPPVGVSRGNYCYTF.

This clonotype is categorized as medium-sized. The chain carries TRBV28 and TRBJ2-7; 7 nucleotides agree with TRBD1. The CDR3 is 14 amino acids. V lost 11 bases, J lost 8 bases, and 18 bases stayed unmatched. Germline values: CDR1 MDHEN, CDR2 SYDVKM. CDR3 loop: CASRSGTVGSQQYF. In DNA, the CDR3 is TGTGCCTCTCGTTCCGGGACAGTGGGTTCTCAGCAGTACTTC.

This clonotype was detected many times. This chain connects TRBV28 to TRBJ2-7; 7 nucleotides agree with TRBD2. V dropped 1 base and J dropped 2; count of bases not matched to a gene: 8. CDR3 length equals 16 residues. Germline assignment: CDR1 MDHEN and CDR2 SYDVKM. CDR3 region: CASSLLTKTSTYEQYF. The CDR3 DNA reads TGTGCCAGCAGTTTATTAACCAAGACTAGCACCTACGAGCAGTACTTC.

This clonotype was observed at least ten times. For the CDR3, the DNA is TGCAGTCCAGCCCCGGGACTAGCGGGAGTGAGCGAGCAGTACTTC. It encodes CSPAPGLAGVSEQYF. This sequence joins TRBV20-1 and TRBJ2-7; 14 bases line up with TRBD2. Germline assignment: CDR1 DFQATT and CDR2 SNEGSKA (reference sequence). This CDR3 spans 15 amino acids. V trimming: 8 bases; J trimming: 6 bases; junction bases outside the gene matches: 12.

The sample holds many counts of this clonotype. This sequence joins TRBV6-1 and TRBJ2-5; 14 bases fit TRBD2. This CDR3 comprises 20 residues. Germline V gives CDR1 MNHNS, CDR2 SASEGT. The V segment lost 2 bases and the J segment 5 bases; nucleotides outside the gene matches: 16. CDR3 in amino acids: CASSESGGTSGSWNRETQYF. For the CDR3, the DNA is TGTGCCAGCAGTGAATCAGGGGGGACTAGCGGGAGCTGGAATAGGGAGACCCAGTACTTC.

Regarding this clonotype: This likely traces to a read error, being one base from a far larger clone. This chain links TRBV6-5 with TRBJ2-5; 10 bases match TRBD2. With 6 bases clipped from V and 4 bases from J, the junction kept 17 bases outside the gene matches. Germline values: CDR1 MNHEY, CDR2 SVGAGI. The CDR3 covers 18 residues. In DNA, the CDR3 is TGTGCCAGCAGGACGACCGGGGCAGCTTTAGCGGGAGGAGAGACCCAGTACTTC. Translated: CASRTTGAALAGGETQYF.

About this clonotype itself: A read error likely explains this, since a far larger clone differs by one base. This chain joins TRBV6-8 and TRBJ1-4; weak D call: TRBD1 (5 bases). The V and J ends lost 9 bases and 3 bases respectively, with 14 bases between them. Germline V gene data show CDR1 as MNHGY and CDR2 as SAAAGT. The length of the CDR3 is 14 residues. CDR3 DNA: TGTGCCAGTTCGGGGGGGGGATCTAATGAAAAACTGTTTTTT. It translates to CASSGGGSNEKLFF.

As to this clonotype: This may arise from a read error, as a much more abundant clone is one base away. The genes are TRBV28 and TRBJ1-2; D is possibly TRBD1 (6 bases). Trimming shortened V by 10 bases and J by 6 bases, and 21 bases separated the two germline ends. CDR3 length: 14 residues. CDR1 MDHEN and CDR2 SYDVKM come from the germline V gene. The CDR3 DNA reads TGTGCCACCCGACAGGTTTTAGTATCCGATGGCTACACCTTC. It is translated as CATRQVLVSDGYTF.

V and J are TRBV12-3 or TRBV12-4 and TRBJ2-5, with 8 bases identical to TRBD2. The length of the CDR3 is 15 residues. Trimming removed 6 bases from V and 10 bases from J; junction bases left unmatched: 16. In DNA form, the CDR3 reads TGTGCCAGCAGCCAGACCGGGACCCGCGGGGGGAACCAGTACTTC. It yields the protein CASSQTGTRGGNQYF.

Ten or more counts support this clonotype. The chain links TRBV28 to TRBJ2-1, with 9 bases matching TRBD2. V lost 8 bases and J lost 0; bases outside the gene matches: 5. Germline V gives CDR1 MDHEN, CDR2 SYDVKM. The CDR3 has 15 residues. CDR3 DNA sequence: TGTGCCAGCTCCTATAGCGGGGGCTCCTACAATGAGCAGTTCTTC. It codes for CASSYSGGSYNEQFF.

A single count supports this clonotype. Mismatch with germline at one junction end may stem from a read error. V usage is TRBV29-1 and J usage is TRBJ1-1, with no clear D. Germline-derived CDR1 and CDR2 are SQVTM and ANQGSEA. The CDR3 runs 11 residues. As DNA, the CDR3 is TGCAGCGTTGACCTTAACAATGAAGCTTTCTTT. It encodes CSVDLNNEAFF.

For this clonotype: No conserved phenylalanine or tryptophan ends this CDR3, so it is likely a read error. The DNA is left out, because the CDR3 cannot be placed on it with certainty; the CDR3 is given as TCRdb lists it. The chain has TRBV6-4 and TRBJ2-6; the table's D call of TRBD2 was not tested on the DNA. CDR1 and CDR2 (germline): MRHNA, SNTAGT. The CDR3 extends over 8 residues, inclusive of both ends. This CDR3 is CASSTGTS.

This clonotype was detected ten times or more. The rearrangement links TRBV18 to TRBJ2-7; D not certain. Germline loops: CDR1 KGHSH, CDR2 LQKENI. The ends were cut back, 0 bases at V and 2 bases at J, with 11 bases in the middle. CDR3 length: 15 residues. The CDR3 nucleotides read TGTGCCAGCTCACCACCGGCACCATCAACCTACGAGCAGTACTTC. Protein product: CASSPPAPSTYEQYF.

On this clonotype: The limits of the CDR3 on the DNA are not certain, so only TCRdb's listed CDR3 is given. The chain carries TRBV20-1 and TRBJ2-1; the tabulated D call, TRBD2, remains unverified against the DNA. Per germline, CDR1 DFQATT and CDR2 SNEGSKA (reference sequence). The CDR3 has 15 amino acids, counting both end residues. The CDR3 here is CSAGVGSGAYNEHLF.

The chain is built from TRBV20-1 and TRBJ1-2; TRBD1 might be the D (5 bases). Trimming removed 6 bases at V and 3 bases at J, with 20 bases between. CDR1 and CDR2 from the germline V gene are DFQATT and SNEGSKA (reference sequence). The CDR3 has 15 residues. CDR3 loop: CSAQNSGASHYGYTF. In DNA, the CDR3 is TGCAGTGCCCAGAATTCTGGGGCGAGTCACTATGGCTACACCTTC.

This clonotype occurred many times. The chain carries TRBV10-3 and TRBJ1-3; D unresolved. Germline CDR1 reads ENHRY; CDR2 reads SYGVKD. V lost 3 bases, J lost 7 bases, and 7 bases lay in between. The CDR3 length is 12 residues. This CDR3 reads CAISDQANTIYF. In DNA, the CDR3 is TGTGCCATCAGTGACCAGGCCAACACCATATATTTT.

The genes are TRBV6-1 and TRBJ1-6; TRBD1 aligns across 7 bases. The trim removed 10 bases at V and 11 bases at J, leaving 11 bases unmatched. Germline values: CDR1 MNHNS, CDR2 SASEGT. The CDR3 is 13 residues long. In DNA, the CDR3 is TGTGCCACCCGAAGACAGGGAGGGGCACCCCTCCACTTT. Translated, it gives CATRRQGGAPLHF.

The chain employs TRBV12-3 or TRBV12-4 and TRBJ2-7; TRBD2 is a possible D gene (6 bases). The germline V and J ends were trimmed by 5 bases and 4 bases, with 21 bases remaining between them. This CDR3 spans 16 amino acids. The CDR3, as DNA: TGTGCCAGCAGTCCGCGACTAGGAGAGTTTCCGTACGAGCAGTACTTC. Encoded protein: CASSPRLGEFPYEQYF.

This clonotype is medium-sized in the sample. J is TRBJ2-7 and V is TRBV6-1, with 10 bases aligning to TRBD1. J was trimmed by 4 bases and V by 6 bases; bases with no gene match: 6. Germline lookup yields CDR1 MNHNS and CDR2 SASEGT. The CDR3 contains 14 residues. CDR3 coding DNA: TGTGCCAGCAGATCGGGACAGGGGACGTACGAGCAGTACTTC. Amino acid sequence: CASRSGQGTYEQYF.

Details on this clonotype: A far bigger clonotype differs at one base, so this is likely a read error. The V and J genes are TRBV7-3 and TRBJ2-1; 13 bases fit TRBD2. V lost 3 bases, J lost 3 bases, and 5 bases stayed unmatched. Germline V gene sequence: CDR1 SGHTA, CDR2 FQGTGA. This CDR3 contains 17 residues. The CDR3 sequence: CASSFRGLAGSYNEQFF. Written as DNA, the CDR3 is TGTGCCAGCAGCTTTCGGGGACTAGCGGGGAGCTACAATGAGCAGTTCTTC. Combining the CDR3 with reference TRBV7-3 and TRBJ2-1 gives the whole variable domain GAGVSQTPSNKVTEKGKYVELRCDPISGHTALYWYRQSLGQGPEFLIYFQGTGAADDSGLPNDRFFAVRPEGSVSTLKIQRTERGDSAVYLCASSFRGLAGSYNEQFFGPGTRLTVL.

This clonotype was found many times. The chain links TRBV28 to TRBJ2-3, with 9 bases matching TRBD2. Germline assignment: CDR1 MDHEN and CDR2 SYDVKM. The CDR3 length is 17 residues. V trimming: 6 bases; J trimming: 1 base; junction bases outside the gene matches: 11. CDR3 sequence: CASSSGVAGGGTDTQYF. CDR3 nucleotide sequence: TGTGCCAGCAGCTCCGGGGTGGCGGGGGGGGGCACAGATACGCAGTATTTT.

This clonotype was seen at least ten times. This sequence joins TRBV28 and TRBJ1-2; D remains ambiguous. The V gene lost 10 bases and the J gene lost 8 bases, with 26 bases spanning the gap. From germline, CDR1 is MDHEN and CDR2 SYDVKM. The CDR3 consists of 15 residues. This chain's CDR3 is CATWEALGSADGYTF. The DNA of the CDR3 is TGTGCCACCTGGGAAGCCCTGGGCTCAGCGGACGGCTACACCTTC.

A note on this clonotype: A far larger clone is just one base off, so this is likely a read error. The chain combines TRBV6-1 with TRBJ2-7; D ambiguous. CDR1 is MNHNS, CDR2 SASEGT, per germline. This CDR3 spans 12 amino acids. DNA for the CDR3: TGTGCCATCAGTTATGTGGGCGGCGAGCAGTACTTC. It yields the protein CAISYVGGEQYF.

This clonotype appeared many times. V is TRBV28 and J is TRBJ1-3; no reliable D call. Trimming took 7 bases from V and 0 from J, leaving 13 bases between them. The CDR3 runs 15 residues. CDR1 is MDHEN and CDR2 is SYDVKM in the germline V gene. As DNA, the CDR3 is TGTGCCAGCACCCCCCAGCGGAGCTCTGGAAACACCATATATTTT. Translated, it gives CASTPQRSSGNTIYF.

CDR3 bases: TGTGCCAGCAGTGAATGGCAGGGGATAACCGTGGATCTGTTTTTT. As protein: CASSEWQGITVDLFF. V and J are TRBV2 and TRBJ2-2; tentative D call: TRBD1 (6 bases). This CDR3 is 15 amino acids long. The germline V and J ends were trimmed by 2 bases and 14 bases, with 21 bases remaining between them. The germline gives CDR1 SNHLY, CDR2 FYNNEI. The full variable domain, with the rest looked up from reference TRBV2 and TRBJ2-2, is EPEVTQTPSHQVTQMGQEVILRCVPISNHLYFYWYRQILGQKVEFLVSFYNNEISEKSEIFDDQFSVERPDGSNFTLKIRSTKLEDSAMYFCASSEWQGITVDLFFGEGSRLTVL.

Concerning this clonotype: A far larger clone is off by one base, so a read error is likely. CDR3 in DNA: TGTGCCAGCAGCGTTGACAGGGGGCAGGGTGGCCACACCTTC. As protein: CASSVDRGQGGHTF. J is TRBJ1-2 and V is TRBV7-9; 10 bases line up with TRBD1. This CDR3 has 14 amino acids. The germline gives CDR1 SEHNR, CDR2 FQNEAQ (reference sequence).